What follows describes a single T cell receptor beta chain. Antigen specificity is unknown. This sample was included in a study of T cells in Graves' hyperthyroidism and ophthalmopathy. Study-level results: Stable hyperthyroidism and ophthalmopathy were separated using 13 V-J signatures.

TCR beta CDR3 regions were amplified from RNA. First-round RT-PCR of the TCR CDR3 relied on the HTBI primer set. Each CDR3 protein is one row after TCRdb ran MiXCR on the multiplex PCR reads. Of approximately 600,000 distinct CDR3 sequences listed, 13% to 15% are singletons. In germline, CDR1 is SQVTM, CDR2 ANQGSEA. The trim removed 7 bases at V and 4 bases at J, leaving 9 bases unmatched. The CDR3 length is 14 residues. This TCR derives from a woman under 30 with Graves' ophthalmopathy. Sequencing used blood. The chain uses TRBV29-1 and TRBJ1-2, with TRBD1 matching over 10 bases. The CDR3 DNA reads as TGCAGCGCCAAGGGGACAGGGGCTGGCTATGGCTACACCTTC. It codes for CSAKGTGAGYGYTF.